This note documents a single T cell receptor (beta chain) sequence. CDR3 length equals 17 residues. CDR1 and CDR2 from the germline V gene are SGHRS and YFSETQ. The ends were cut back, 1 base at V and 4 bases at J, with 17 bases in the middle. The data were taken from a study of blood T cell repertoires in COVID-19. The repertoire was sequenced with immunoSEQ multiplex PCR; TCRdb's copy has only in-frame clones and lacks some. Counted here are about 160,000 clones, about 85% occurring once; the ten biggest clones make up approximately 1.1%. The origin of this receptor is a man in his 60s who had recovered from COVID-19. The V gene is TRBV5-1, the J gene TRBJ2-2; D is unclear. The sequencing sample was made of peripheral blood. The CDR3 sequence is CASSLRGPTYVTGELFF. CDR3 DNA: TGCGCCAGCAGCTTGAGAGGCCCAACTTATGTCACCGGGGAGCTGTTTTTT.